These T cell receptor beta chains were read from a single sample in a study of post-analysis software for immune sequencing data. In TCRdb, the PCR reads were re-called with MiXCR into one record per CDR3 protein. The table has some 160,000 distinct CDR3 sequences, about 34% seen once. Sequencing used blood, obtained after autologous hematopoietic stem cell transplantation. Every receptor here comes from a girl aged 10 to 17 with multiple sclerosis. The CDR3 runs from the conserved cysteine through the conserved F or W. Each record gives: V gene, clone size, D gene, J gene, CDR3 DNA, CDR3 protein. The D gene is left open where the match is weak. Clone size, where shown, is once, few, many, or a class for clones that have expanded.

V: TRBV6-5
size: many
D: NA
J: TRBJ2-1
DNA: TGTGCCAGCAGTTACTCCCCACAAAACTCCTACAATGAGCAGTTCTTC
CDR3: CASSYSPQNSYNEQFF

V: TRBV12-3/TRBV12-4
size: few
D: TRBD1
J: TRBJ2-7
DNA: TGTGCCAGCAGACCTACGACAGGGGGTAATGTCGAGCAGTACTTC
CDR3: CASRPTTGGNVEQYF

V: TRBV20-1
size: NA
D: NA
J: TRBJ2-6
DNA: TGCAGTGCTAGAGAAGGCGGGGCCAACGTCCTGACTTTC
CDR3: CSAREGGANVLTF

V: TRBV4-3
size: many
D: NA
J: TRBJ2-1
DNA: TGCGCCAGCAGCCAAGATATTTCGGACTTAAGTGAGCAGTTCTTC
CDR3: CASSQDISDLSEQFF

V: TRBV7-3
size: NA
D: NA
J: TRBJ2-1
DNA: TGTGCCAGCAGCTTAAACCCGGGGTCCGGAAATGAGCAGTTCTTC
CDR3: CASSLNPGSGNEQFF

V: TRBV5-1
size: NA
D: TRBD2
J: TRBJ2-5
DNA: TGCGCCAGCAGCTCGGCCGGGACTAGCGGGAGAGAGACCCAGTACTTC
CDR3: CASSSAGTSGRETQYF

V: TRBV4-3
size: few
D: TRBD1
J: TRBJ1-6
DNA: TGCGCCAGCAGCCACCTGGGACAGGGGGGATCACCCCTCCACTTT
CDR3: CASSHLGQGGSPLHF

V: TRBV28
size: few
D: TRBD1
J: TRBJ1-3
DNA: TGTGCCAGCAGTTTACTGACAGGGAGAAGTGGAAACACCATATATTTT
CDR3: CASSLLTGRSGNTIYF

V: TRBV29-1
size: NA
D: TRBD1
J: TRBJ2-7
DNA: TGCAGCGTTGAAGATGGTGGCGGGGGGACAGGGGGATTCTACGAGCAGTACTTC
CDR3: CSVEDGGGGTGGFYEQYF

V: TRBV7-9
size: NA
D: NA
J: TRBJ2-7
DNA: TGTGCCAGCAGGGAGACAGGAGGGTACGAGCAGTACTTC
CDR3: CASRETGGYEQYF

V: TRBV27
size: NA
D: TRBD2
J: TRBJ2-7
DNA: TGTGCCAGCAGTTGGGGGACTAGCATTCCGGGGGAGCAGTACTTC
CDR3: CASSWGTSIPGEQYF

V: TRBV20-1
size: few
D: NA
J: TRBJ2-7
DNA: TGCAGTGCTACCGCGCCCTCACAAACCTCCTCCTACGAGCAGTACTTC
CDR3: CSATAPSQTSSYEQYF